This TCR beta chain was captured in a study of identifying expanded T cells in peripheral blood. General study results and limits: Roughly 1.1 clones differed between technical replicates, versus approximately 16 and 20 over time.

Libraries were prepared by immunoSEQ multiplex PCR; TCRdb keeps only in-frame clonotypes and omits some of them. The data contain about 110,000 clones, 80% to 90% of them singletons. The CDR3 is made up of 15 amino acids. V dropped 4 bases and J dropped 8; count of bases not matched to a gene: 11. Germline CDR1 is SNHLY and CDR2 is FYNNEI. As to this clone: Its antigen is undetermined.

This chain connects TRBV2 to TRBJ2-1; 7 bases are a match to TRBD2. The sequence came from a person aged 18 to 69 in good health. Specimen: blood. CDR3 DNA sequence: TGTGCCAGCAGTGCTGGCGGGGGAAAGTTCTATGAGCAGTTCTTC. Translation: CASSAGGGKFYEQFF.